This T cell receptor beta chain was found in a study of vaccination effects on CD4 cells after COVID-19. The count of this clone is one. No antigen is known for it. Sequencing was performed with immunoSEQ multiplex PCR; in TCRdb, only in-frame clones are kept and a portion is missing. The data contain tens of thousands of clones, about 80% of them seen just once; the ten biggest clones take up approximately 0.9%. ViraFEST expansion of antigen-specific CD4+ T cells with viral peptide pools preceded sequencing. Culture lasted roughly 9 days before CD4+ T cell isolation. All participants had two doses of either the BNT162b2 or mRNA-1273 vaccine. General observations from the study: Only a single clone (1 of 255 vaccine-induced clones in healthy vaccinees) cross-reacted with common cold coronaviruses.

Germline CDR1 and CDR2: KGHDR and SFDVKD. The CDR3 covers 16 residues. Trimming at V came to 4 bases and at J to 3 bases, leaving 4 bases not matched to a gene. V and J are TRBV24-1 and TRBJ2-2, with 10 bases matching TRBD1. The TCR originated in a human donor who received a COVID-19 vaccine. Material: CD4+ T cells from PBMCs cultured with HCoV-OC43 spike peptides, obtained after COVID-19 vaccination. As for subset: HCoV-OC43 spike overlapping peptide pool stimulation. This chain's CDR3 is CATSDAGTGDTGELFF. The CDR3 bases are TGTGCCACCAGTGACGCCGGGACAGGGGACACCGGGGAGCTGTTTTTT.